Following are 9 T cell receptor beta chains from one sample sequenced in a study of CD8+ T cells in alopecia areata. Extracted RNA was reverse transcribed, and the resulting cDNA served as sequencing template. Clones were read by immunoSEQ multiplex PCR, and TCRdb kept only the in-frame ones, dropping some. Singletons are absent from the sample, which has 290,000 or so clones. On the basis of CD4, CD8alpha, NKG2D, NKG2ACE and other markers, pooled cutaneous lymph node cells were sorted. Sequences were obtained from CD4+ T cells sorted from a lymph node. All receptors come from a C3H/HeJ mouse with alopecia areata. Strain haplotype (MHC): H2-k.

As to this clone: Gene names and germline match the mouse. The read halts 3 residues ahead of the CDR3 end, with the missing end drawn from the germline J gene. The same CDR3 arises from other DNA sequences in this sample as well. This chain links TRBV19 with TRBJ1-6, with D uncertain. TRBJ1-6 is designated an ORF whose function remains uncertain. Trimming removed 6 bases from V and 0 bases from J, with 4 bases in between. This CDR3 is 13 amino acids long. Germline assignment: CDR1 FNHDT and CDR2 SITEND (reference sequence). The covered CDR3 bases are TGTGCCAGCACAGATTCCTATAATTCGCCC. Encoded protein: CASTDSYNSP. The full CDR3 protein is CASTDSYNSPLYF.

This clone was seen a handful of times. Genes and germline are mouse. The missing CDR3 end, 4 residues past where the read stops, is filled in from the germline J gene. The V call is TRBV2, the J call TRBJ2-2, with TRBD2 matching 7 bases. Germline-derived CDR1 and CDR2 are LGHNA and YSYQKL. Losses at the gene ends were 0 bases for V and 0 bases for J; bases not matched to a gene: 1. The CDR3 has 16 amino acids. The sequenced CDR3 bases are TGTGCCAGCAGCCAAGATGGGGGGTCAAACACCGGG. It yields the protein CASSQDGGSNTG. The full CDR3 protein reads CASSQDGGSNTGQLYF. Full variable domain (rest looked up from reference TRBV2 and TRBJ2-2): DPKIIQKPKYLVAVTGSEKILICEQYLGHNAMYWYRQSAKKPLEFMFSYSYQKLMDNQTASSRFQPQSSKKNHLDLQITALKPDDSATYFCASSQDGGSNTGQLYFGEGSKLTVL.

As for this clone: Mouse names are used for the genes. Read data end 4 residues before the CDR3 end; the end is taken from the germline J gene. V and J are TRBV13-3 and TRBJ2-5, with 12 bases that match TRBD1. CDR1 is NNHDY, CDR2 SYVADS, per germline. This CDR3 is built from 15 residues. CDR3 protein: CASRVPGQGADTQYF. Incomplete CDR3 DNA: TGTGCCAGCAGGGTCCCGGGACAGGGGGCGGAC. Full variable domain (rest looked up from reference TRBV13-3 and TRBJ2-5): EAAVTQSPRSKVAVTGGKVTLSCHQTNNHDYMYWYRQDTGHGLRLIHYSYVADSTEKGDIPDGYKASRPSQENFSLILELASLSQTAVYFCASRVPGQGADTQYFGPGTRLLVL.

This clone was counted only a few times. The gene names given are mouse names. Sequencing ends 4 residues short of the CDR3 end; the germline J gene provides the rest. The gene calls are TRBV19 and TRBJ2-3, with 9 bases aligning to TRBD2. V dropped 2 bases and J dropped 3; count of bases not matched to a gene: 4. The CDR3 sequence is 15 residues long. Germline assignment: CDR1 FNHDT and CDR2 SITEND (reference sequence). CDR3 sequence: CASSILGLGAETLYF. The covered CDR3 bases are TGTGCCAGCAGTATCCTTGGACTGGGGGCAGAA.

This clone was seen a few times. Gene names follow the mouse nomenclature. With the read ending 4 residues before the CDR3 end, the germline J gene is used to fill in that end. The chain employs TRBV1 and TRBJ1-1; perhaps TRBD1 as D (5 bases). The CDR3 runs 15 residues. V was trimmed by 4 bases and J by 1 base, leaving 13 bases between them. In germline, CDR1 is NSQYPW, CDR2 LRSPGD (reference sequence). The part of the CDR3 DNA that was read is TGCACCTGCAGTGGACACCAGGGAGTGAACACA. Amino acids: CTCSGHQGVNT. The whole CDR3 protein reads CTCSGHQGVNTEVFF.

Notes on this clone: Gene names are the mouse ones. Read coverage stops 3 residues before the CDR3 terminus; the germline J gene supplies the remainder. V and J are TRBV19 and TRBJ1-6; D may be TRBD1 (5 bases). TRBJ1-6 falls under the ORF class, with uncertain function. The ends were cut back, 3 bases at V and 0 bases at J, with 7 bases in the middle. Per germline, CDR1 FNHDT and CDR2 SITEND (reference sequence). This CDR3 has 15 amino acids. The CDR3 reads CASSRQPSYNSPLYF. Incomplete CDR3 DNA: TGTGCCAGCAGTAGACAGCCTTCCTATAATTCGCCC.

To note about this clone: Mouse germline and gene names are used. The observed sequence ends 4 residues before the CDR3 terminus, with the missing tail filled in from the germline J gene. Within the sample, other DNA sequences also encode this same CDR3. The V gene is TRBV1, the J gene TRBJ2-1; 7 nucleotides agree with TRBD1. The junction had 3 bases not matched to a gene; V was cut back by 3 bases and J by 1 base. This CDR3 is 15 amino acids long. CDR1 NSQYPW and CDR2 LRSPGD come from the germline V gene (reference sequence). CDR3 residues: CTCSAGTANYAEQFF. The sequenced CDR3 bases are TGCACCTGCAGTGCGGGGACAGCGAACTATGCT.

About this clone: Genes and germline come from the mouse. The observed sequence ends 4 residues before the CDR3 terminus, with the missing tail filled in from the germline J gene. This sequence joins TRBV17 and TRBJ2-5; TRBD1 might be the D (5 bases). CDR1 and CDR2 from the germline V gene are MNHDT and YYDKIL. The CDR3 runs to 15 residues. Trimming took 6 bases from V and 0 from J, leaving 13 bases between them. The part of the CDR3 DNA that was read is TGTGCTAGCAGGCGGACAAACCTTAACCAAGAC. It is translated as CASRRTNLNQD. The full CDR3 sequence reads CASRRTNLNQDTQYF.

This clone was recorded at least ten times. These gene names are mouse names. The read terminates 3 residues ahead of where the CDR3 ends, so the germline J gene completes it. Additional DNA sequences in this sample encode the identical CDR3. V is TRBV5 and J is TRBJ1-6; unclear D gene. TRBJ1-6 is noted as an ORF with a role that remains uncertain. This CDR3 spans 15 amino acids. Deletions cut 2 bases from V and 0 bases from J, with 5 bases between. Germline CDR1 and CDR2: LGHNA and YNLKQL (reference sequence). CDR3 loop: CASSQQYSYNSPLYF. The CDR3 bases that were read are TGTGCCAGCAGCCAACAGTATTCCTATAATTCGCCC.